The 31 T cell receptor beta chains listed next were all sequenced from one sample in a study of blood T cell repertoires in COVID-19. Libraries were prepared by immunoSEQ multiplex PCR; TCRdb keeps only in-frame clonotypes and omits some of them. The sample comprises around 160,000 clones, about 86% of which are singletons, and under 13% rests with the top ten. Sequenced input: peripheral blood. The receptors shown here come from a woman aged 65 to 85 with COVID-19, enrolled during active disease.

This clone came up once. The CDR3 region is CASSSGGRASSGVLNIQYF. CDR3 DNA: TGCGCCAGCAGCTCCGGGGGTCGTGCGTCTAGCGGGGTCTTAAACATTCAGTACTTC. The rearrangement uses TRBV5-1 and TRBJ2-4, with TRBD2 identical over 9 bases. The V and J ends lost 3 bases and 6 bases, in that order; junction bases with no gene match: 19. CDR3 size: 19 residues. Looked up from germline, CDR1 is SGHRS and CDR2 is YFSETQ. Using reference TRBV5-1 and TRBJ2-4 for the parts outside the CDR3, the full variable domain is KAGVTQTPRYLIKTRGQQVTLSCSPISGHRSVSWYQQTPGQGLQFLFEYFSETQRNKGNFPGRFSGRQFSNSRSEMNVSTLELGDSALYLCASSSGGRASSGVLNIQYFGAGTRLSVL.

This rearrangement joins TRBV6-5 to TRBJ1-2; D is perhaps TRBD1 (6 bases). The V gene's germline CDR1 is MNHEY and CDR2 SVGAGI. V shed 7 bases and J shed 4 bases, with 16 bases lying between them. The CDR3 length is 14 residues. CDR3 DNA: TGTGCCAGCACCCATCAGGGGCAGATCTATGGCTACACCTTC. It yields the protein CASTHQGQIYGYTF.

The chain employs TRBV19 and TRBJ2-2, with 8 bases identical to TRBD1. The length of the CDR3 is 15 residues. Per germline, CDR1 LNHDA and CDR2 SQIVND (reference sequence). Trimming cost V 4 bases and J 7 bases; bases outside gene matches: 8. In nucleotides, the CDR3 is TGTGCCAGTAGTACCCAGGGGGCAGGTAACGGGGAGCTGTTTTTT. Its translation is CASSTQGAGNGELFF.

V usage is TRBV19 and J usage is TRBJ1-3; TRBD1 agrees at 7 bases. Germline CDR1 reads LNHDA; CDR2 reads SQIVND (reference sequence). J gave up 0 bases and V 3 bases, and 2 bases lay outside the gene matches. This CDR3 has 15 amino acids. The DNA of the CDR3 is TGTGCCAGTAGTATTGACAGGGTCTCTGGAAACACCATATATTTT. It specifies CASSIDRVSGNTIYF.

The rearrangement links TRBV7-6 to TRBJ2-1; a weak D match, TRBD2 (6 bases). CDR3 length: 11 amino acids. V was cut by 1 base and J by 12 bases, with 7 bases left in between. The germline V gene encodes CDR1 SGHVS and CDR2 FNYEAQ. The CDR3 here is CASSLEGLQFF. The CDR3 region has the DNA TGTGCCAGCAGCTTAGAGGGACTGCAGTTCTTC. The full variable domain, with the rest looked up from reference TRBV7-6 and TRBJ2-1, is GAGVSQSPRYKVTKRGQDVALRCDPISGHVSLYWYRQALGQGPEFLTYFNYEAQQDKSGLPNDRFSAERPEGSISTLTIQRTEQRDSAMYRCASSLEGLQFFGPGTRLTVL.

The chain is built from TRBV6-1 and TRBJ2-2; 10 positions agree with TRBD2. Trimming at V came to 2 bases and at J to 6 bases, leaving 6 bases not matched to a gene. This CDR3 has 16 amino acids. CDR1 MNHNS and CDR2 SASEGT come from the germline V gene. For the CDR3, the DNA is TGTGCCAGCAGTGAACTAGCGGGGGCTAGGGCCGGGGAGCTGTTTTTT. Translated, it gives CASSELAGARAGELFF.

Only one count was recorded for this clone. The chain recombines TRBV25-1 with TRBJ1-6; D gene unclear. This CDR3 has 13 amino acids. The germline V gene has CDR1 MGHDK and CDR2 SYGVNS. V was cut by 2 bases and J by 10 bases, with 9 bases left in between. CDR3 protein: CASSESGSSPLHF. CDR3 coding DNA: TGTGCCAGCAGTGAAAGCGGGTCCTCACCCCTCCACTTT.

CDR3 nucleotide sequence: TGTGCCAGCAGCCTGGACAGCCTCAATCAGCCCCAGCATTTT. It is translated as CASSLDSLNQPQHF. The V and J genes are TRBV5-5 and TRBJ1-5; possibly TRBD1 for D (6 bases). Germline lookup yields CDR1 SGHKS and CDR2 YYEKEE (reference sequence). This CDR3 spans 14 amino acids. Trimming left V 4 bases short and J 3 bases short, with 11 bases between.

The gene calls are TRBV20-1 and TRBJ1-2; TRBD1 aligns across 10 bases. CDR1 DFQATT and CDR2 SNEGSKA come from the germline V gene (reference sequence). There are 16 residues in the CDR3. Trimming at V came to 3 bases and at J to 7 bases, leaving 14 bases not matched to a gene. Here the CDR3 DNA reads TGCAGTGCTAGTCCCTTTGAGACCCGGGACAGGGGTGGCTACACCTTC. Translation gives CSASPFETRDRGGYTF.

This clone has just one count. The rearrangement joins TRBV25-1 to TRBJ1-3, with 7 nucleotides matching TRBD1. The germline V gene has CDR1 MGHDK and CDR2 SYGVNS. Trimming at V came to 6 bases and at J to 8 bases, leaving 7 bases not matched to a gene. This CDR3 region has 13 residues. In nucleotides, the CDR3 is TGTGCCAGCAGCCCCACAGGGGTAGACACCATATATTTT. This codes for CASSPTGVDTIYF. The variable domain in full, completed from reference TRBV25-1 and TRBJ1-3, reads EADIYQTPRYLVIGTGKKITLECSQTMGHDKMYWYQQDPGMELHLIHYSYGVNSTEKGDLSSESTVSRIRTEHFPLTLESARPSHTSQYLCASSPTGVDTIYFGEGSWLTVV.

This chain connects TRBV29-1 to TRBJ2-1, with a weak D call TRBD2 (6 bases). Germline V gene sequence: CDR1 SQVTM, CDR2 ANQGSEA. This CDR3 comprises 15 residues. Trimming pared 0 bases from V and 0 bases from J, leaving 9 bases between. CDR3 loop: CSVEDRGTSYNEQFF. The CDR3 nucleotides are TGCAGCGTTGAAGACCGGGGGACCTCCTACAATGAGCAGTTCTTC.

This clone was found once. The chain is built from TRBV5-8 and TRBJ2-4; no definite D call. The ends were cut back, 4 bases at V and 1 base at J, with 15 bases in the middle. The CDR3 covers 16 residues. Germline lookup yields CDR1 SGHTS and CDR2 YDEGEE. Here the CDR3 reads CASSPDQLRAKNIQYF. CDR3 sequence (DNA): TGTGCCAGCAGCCCCGATCAACTGAGGGCCAAAAACATTCAGTACTTC. Full variable domain (missing parts from reference TRBV5-8 and TRBJ2-4): EAGVTQSPTHLIKTRGQQATLRCSPISGHTSVYWYQQALGLGLQFLLWYDEGEERNRGNFPPRFSGRQFPNYSSELNVNALELEDSALYLCASSPDQLRAKNIQYFGAGTRLSVL.

The rearrangement joins TRBV6-4 to TRBJ2-1; 8 nucleotides line up with TRBD2. Germline V gene sequence: CDR1 MRHNA, CDR2 SNTAGT. After removal of 8 bases from V and 9 bases from J, the junction contained 12 bases not matched to a gene. There are 14 residues in the CDR3. In nucleotides, the CDR3 is TGTGCCAGCTCGGCGTCTAGCGGGTGGGGTGAGCAGTTCTTC. This sequence encodes CASSASSGWGEQFF.

The V call is TRBV19, the J call TRBJ1-5; TRBD1 matches at 7 bases. V trimming: 4 bases; J trimming: 1 base; junction bases outside the gene matches: 4. The CDR3 totals 15 residues. Germline lookup yields CDR1 LNHDA and CDR2 SQIVND (reference sequence). The chain's CDR3 is CASSTGTVSNQPQHF. CDR3 in DNA: TGTGCCAGTAGTACGGGGACAGTAAGCAATCAGCCCCAGCATTTT.

This chain connects TRBV30 to TRBJ1-4; 7 bases match TRBD1. The V segment lost 5 bases and the J segment 6 bases; nucleotides outside the gene matches: 6. Germline V gene sequence: CDR1 GTSNPN, CDR2 SVGIG (reference sequence). This CDR3 comprises 13 residues. The CDR3 sequence: CAWEQGLHEKLFF. DNA for the CDR3: TGTGCCTGGGAACAGGGGTTACATGAAAAACTGTTTTTT.

In its sample, this clone was seen a few times. The V gene is TRBV5-4, the J gene TRBJ2-5, with 7 positions matching TRBD2. V shed 4 bases and J 5 bases; nucleotides not matched to a gene: 14. CDR3 length: 16 residues. In germline, CDR1 is SGHNT, CDR2 YYREEE (reference sequence). The CDR3 sequence: CASSAGGERGMETQYF. In nucleotides, the CDR3 is TGTGCCAGCAGCGCGGGCGGGGAGCGGGGAATGGAGACCCAGTACTTC.

The V and J genes are TRBV2 and TRBJ1-5; TRBD1 is a possible D gene (6 bases). From germline, CDR1 is SNHLY and CDR2 FYNNEI. The V and J ends lost 6 bases and 5 bases respectively, with 8 bases between them. CDR3 length: 12 amino acids. The CDR3 region is CASSRGHQPQHF. In DNA form, the CDR3 reads TGTGCCAGCAGCAGGGGTCATCAGCCCCAGCATTTT.

The chain employs TRBV28 and TRBJ1-2, with a weak D call TRBD1 (5 bases). The V gene lost 7 bases and the J gene lost 7 bases, with 22 bases spanning the gap. Looked up from germline, CDR1 is MDHEN and CDR2 is SYDVKM. The CDR3 spans 15 residues. CDR3 DNA sequence: TGTGCCAGCACCCTATCTTTCGTGGCTAGGGGTGGCTACACCTTC. Its protein is CASTLSFVARGGYTF.

This chain links TRBV2 with TRBJ2-2; tentatively, D is TRBD1 (6 bases). Germline loops: CDR1 SNHLY, CDR2 FYNNEI. The CDR3 consists of 13 residues. Deletions cut 6 bases from V and 1 base from J, with 6 bases between. CDR3 DNA sequence: TGTGCCAGCAGGGACAGGAACACCGGGGAGCTGTTTTTT. Its translation: CASRDRNTGELFF.

The chain has TRBV9 and TRBJ2-5, with TRBD2 matching 8 bases. CDR3 length equals 17 residues. Germline lookup yields CDR1 SGDLS and CDR2 YYNGEE. The V gene end was trimmed by 4 bases and the J gene end by 1 base; junction bases not matched to a gene: 12. Here the CDR3 reads CASSPRGAGALQETQYF. The CDR3 bases are TGTGCCAGCAGCCCCCGGGGAGCGGGGGCTCTCCAAGAGACCCAGTACTTC.

The chain joins TRBV10-1 to TRBJ1-2; D ambiguous. Germline values: CDR1 WNHNN, CDR2 SYGVQD (reference sequence). The V end was cut by 8 bases, the J end by 2 bases, with 18 bases between. The CDR3 extends over 15 amino acids. For the CDR3, the DNA is TGCGCCAGCGGACCCTCGAGGGCGCTGAACTATGGCTACACCTTC. This translates into CASGPSRALNYGYTF.

This clone was found once. This rearrangement joins TRBV10-3 to TRBJ2-3; 12 bases are shared with TRBD1. J gave up 5 bases and V 8 bases, and 5 bases lay outside the gene matches. The CDR3 consists of 14 residues. Germline CDR1 and CDR2: ENHRY and SYGVKD. CDR3 amino acids: CAIAGTGGLDTQYF. The CDR3 nucleotides are TGTGCCATCGCCGGGACAGGGGGCTTAGATACGCAGTATTTT.

The chain employs TRBV28 and TRBJ2-1; 9 bases line up with TRBD2. The germline CDR1 and CDR2 sequences are MDHEN and SYDVKM. The CDR3 has 15 amino acids. After removal of 3 bases from V and 6 bases from J, the junction contained 6 bases not matched to a gene. CDR3 sequence reads: CASSFGLAPSNEQFF. DNA for the CDR3: TGTGCCAGCAGTTTTGGACTAGCGCCTTCCAATGAGCAGTTCTTC.

This sequence joins TRBV7-6 and TRBJ1-3; 8 bases map to TRBD1. Per the germline V gene, CDR1 is SGHVS and CDR2 is FNYEAQ. The CDR3 extends over 15 amino acids. Germline trimming cut 5 bases from V and 2 bases from J; bases unmatched to any gene: 5. CDR3 sequence reads: CASSQDRGPGNTIYF. The CDR3 bases are TGTGCCAGCAGCCAAGACAGGGGCCCTGGAAACACCATATATTTT.

The genes are TRBV5-1 and TRBJ1-3, with TRBD1 matching 8 bases. Germline V CDR1 and CDR2: SGHRS, YFSETQ. J gave up 0 bases and V 5 bases, and 4 bases lay outside the gene matches. This CDR3 region has 15 residues. The CDR3: CASSFQGASGNTIYF. The CDR3 nucleotides are TGCGCCAGCAGTTTCCAGGGGGCCTCTGGAAACACCATATATTTT.

V gene TRBV7-9 combines with J gene TRBJ2-1; D is ambiguous. The CDR3 extends over 15 amino acids. Germline CDR1 SEHNR, CDR2 FQNEAQ (reference sequence). The V gene lost 1 base and the J gene lost 1 base, with 8 bases spanning the gap. CDR3 sequence: CASSLGGESYNEQFF. The CDR3 coding sequence is TGTGCCAGCAGCTTAGGCGGAGAATCCTACAATGAGCAGTTCTTC. Using reference TRBV7-9 and TRBJ2-1 for the parts outside the CDR3, the full variable domain is DTGVSQNPRHKITKRGQNVTFRCDPISEHNRLYWYRQTLGQGPEFLTYFQNEAQLEKSRLLSDRFSAERPKGSFSTLEIQRTEQGDSAMYLCASSLGGESYNEQFFGPGTRLTVL.

J is TRBJ1-5 and V is TRBV28; no clear D. This CDR3 is 16 amino acids long. The germline V gene encodes CDR1 MDHEN and CDR2 SYDVKM. V shed 6 bases and J shed 7 bases, with 22 bases lying between them. The CDR3 coding sequence is TGTGCCAGCAGCCCACTGGGCCCCTCGTCTCCCCAGCCCCAGCATTTT. This gives the protein CASSPLGPSSPQPQHF.

The chain uses TRBV19 and TRBJ1-5; 7 nucleotides line up with TRBD1. The CDR3 is 15 residues long. Germline CDR1 LNHDA, CDR2 SQIVND (reference sequence). After removal of 6 bases from V and 0 bases from J, the junction contained 5 bases not matched to a gene. The CDR3 loop is CASRETGYSNQPQHF. The DNA of the CDR3 is TGTGCCAGTAGGGAGACAGGGTATAGCAATCAGCCCCAGCATTTT.

V is TRBV28 and J is TRBJ1-2; D is uncertain. The CDR3 totals 13 residues. The germline V gene encodes CDR1 MDHEN and CDR2 SYDVKM. The V and J ends lost 1 base and 3 bases respectively, with 6 bases between them. The chain's CDR3 is CASSLFGDYGYTF. CDR3 DNA sequence: TGTGCCAGCAGTTTATTCGGGGACTATGGCTACACCTTC.

The rearrangement uses TRBV7-9 and TRBJ2-7; TRBD1 matches at 11 bases. Germline V CDR1 and CDR2: SEHNR, FQNEAQ (reference sequence). The CDR3 runs 13 residues. The junction had 4 bases not matched to a gene; V was cut back by 6 bases and J by 6 bases. The CDR3 here is CASRPGQGGEQYF. The DNA of the CDR3 is TGTGCCAGCAGGCCGGGACAGGGGGGCGAGCAGTACTTC.

This clone is a singleton in its sample. At one boundary the junction diverges from the germline segment, which might be a read error. V is TRBV4-2 and J is TRBJ1-1; D uncertain. Germline values: CDR1 LGHNA, CDR2 YNFKEQ. The CDR3 runs to 13 residues. This chain's CDR3 is CASSQDRVTGAFF. CDR3 DNA: TGTGCCAGCAGCCAAGACCGAGTGACTGGAGCTTTCTTT.